The clone carrying this T cell receptor (beta chain) was picked up many times. The antigen is undetermined. In TCRdb, the RT-PCR reads were re-called with MiXCR into one record per CDR3 protein. The sample records some 190,000 distinct CDR3 sequences, about an eighth being singletons. The data were obtained in a study of response to subunit inactivated influenza vaccine. This CDR3 region has 15 residues. The V gene's germline CDR1 is SGHAT and CDR2 FQNNGV. With V trimmed by 1 base and J by 2 bases, 2 bases remained unmatched. Points from the study as a whole: Authors suggested few new T cells are recruited by each seasonal influenza vaccination.

Sequencing used CD8+ T cells sorted from PBMCs, obtained roughly 5 days after vaccination. The genes are TRBV11-2 and TRBJ2-1; TRBD1 agrees at 7 bases. The receptor comes from a man aged 45 to 65 who received an inactivated influenza vaccine. Here the CDR3 reads CASSLVGTAYNEQFF. As DNA, the CDR3 is TGTGCCAGCAGCTTAGTTGGGACAGCCTACAATGAGCAGTTCTTC. The full variable domain, completed using reference TRBV11-2 and TRBJ2-1, is EAGVAQSPRYKIIEKRQSVAFWCNPISGHATLYWYQQILGQGPKLLIQFQNNGVVDDSQLPKDRFSAERLKGVDSTLKIQPAKLEDSAVYLCASSLVGTAYNEQFFGPGTRLTVL.